This TCR beta chain was sequenced during a study of blood T cell repertoires in COVID-19 (dated by TCRdb to 2020 to 2021). With regard to the full study: Collaborator samples came from the United States, Italy and Spain and covered acute and convalescent phases of COVID-19. The material from the prospective study consisted of cDNA or gDNA derived from T cells, B-cell-depleted T cells, or PBMCs. Deeply sampled blood TCRbeta repertoires from subjects exposed to, actively infected with, or recovered from COVID-19 were included in the dataset. A freely available public database, intended as a resource for researchers studying the immune response to SARS-CoV-2, is where the repertoires were released. The samples were drawn from two sources: the first 160 participants of the ongoing ImmuneRACE study, and over 950 subjects contributed by 6 global collaborators. The sample metadata nearly always contained a de-identified subject ID, COVID-19 status, age in years and sex. HLA class I and class II types, where available, came from metadata supplied by the sample provider rather than from assay-based typing. General study outcomes and caveats: How much clinical and demographic metadata was included differed by source and by participant, and the metadata was provided uncurated.

V has 2 bases trimmed and J has 5 bases trimmed; junction bases matching no gene number 8. As encoded in the germline V gene (reference sequence), CDR1 is LNHDA while CDR2 is SQIVND. The CDR3 goes from the cysteine to the phenylalanine over 16 residues. Just the 48-base CDR3 DNA is kept, in frame starting at base 1. One collaborating source in Seattle enrolled patients during active infection and followed them longitudinally through the course of disease. Whole blood was collected in K2EDTA tubes by collaborating institutions according to the institutions' own protocols. For TCRbeta analysis, collaborators shipped samples in one of three forms: frozen whole blood, isolated PBMCs, or DNA extracted from either of those sample types. The immunoSEQ Assay, a bias-controlled multiplex PCR, was used to amplify TCRbeta CDR3 regions from genomic DNA. On the study's bioinformatics: Nucleated cell counts per sample were estimated from amplification of reference gene primers within the assay. To quantify the absolute abundance of each unique TCRbeta CDR3 rearrangement, sequence reads were collapsed and filtered. For each sample, productive Simpson clonality was calculated as the square root of Simpson's diversity index across productive rearrangements. TCRdb stores this immuneACCESS table with in-frame sequences only. Part of the clones is absent; in the studies checked, under half of the shortfall reflects unresolved V genes, and no reason is known for the rest. V and J calls and clone size come straight from that table; D and trimming were deduced from the DNA. Across this sample there are about 260,000 clones, with around 87% seen only once. Clones ranked in the top ten supply more than 4.5% of the sample.

Details on this clone: Which antigen it targets is not known. Base quality data are lacking; no much larger clone is found one base away.

Sequencing was done on a sample of peripheral blood. The clonotype comes from a woman aged 55-75 years with COVID-19, enrolled during active disease. The V and J segments used are TRBV19 and TRBJ2-5, and 10 junction bases match TRBD2. The CDR3 has the sequence CASSIRTSGMGETQYF. DNA sequence: TGTGCCAGTAGTATAAGGACTAGCGGAATGGGTGAGACCCAGTACTTC.